A single sample gave rise to the 2 T cell receptor beta chains below, sequenced in a study of molecular identifiers for immune sequencing clone quantification. TCRdb recomputed calls from the PCR reads with MiXCR, one row per CDR3 protein. The table lists roughly 320,000 distinct CDR3 sequences, roughly a quarter of them singletons, with 0.7% to 0.95% in the top ten. Sequencing input: naive CD8+ T cells from blood, with Jurkat cell RNA spiked in. Indicated subset: FACS-sorted CD8+CD4-CCR7+CD45RA+ naive T cells. The origin of the receptors is a human donor in good health. Some libraries in this study had Jurkat cell RNA spiked in.

The chain is built from TRBV5-8 and TRBJ2-7; 7 bases align to TRBD2. V gave up 4 bases and J gave up 2 bases; unmatched junction bases: 12. This CDR3 contains 16 residues. Germline V gene lookup returns CDR1 SGHTS and CDR2 YDEGEE. The CDR3 nucleotides read TGTGCCAGCAGCATACCCATGGCGGGGGAACCCTACGAGCAGTACTTC. Its protein product is CASSIPMAGEPYEQYF.

Of note for this clonotype: Its ends do not fully match the called genes, so a read error is possible. The V gene is TRBV7-3, the J gene TRBJ1-1, with D perhaps matching TRBD1 (5 bases). CDR1 is SGHTA and CDR2 is FQGTGA in the germline V gene. This CDR3 region has 16 residues. CDR3 sequence (DNA): TGTGCCAGCAGCTTAATGCCAGGGCTGTCGAACGCTGAAGCTTTCTTT. Translation: CASSLMPGLSNAEAFF.